The T cell receptor (beta chain) described here comes from a study of radiation and T cells in renal cell carcinoma. The study's findings and limits: Top tumor clonotypes rose in blood 2 weeks post-radiation, then contracted.

Germline loops: CDR1 MNHEY, CDR2 SMNVEV (reference sequence). The CDR3 sequence is 14 residues long. V was clipped by 6 bases and J by 1 base, with 12 bases between them. The sample's time point: blood 4 weeks post-SBRT, at nephrectomy. Sample treatment: 15 Gy SBRT to primary tumor, nephrectomy 4 weeks later. Blood was sampled at baseline, 2 weeks and 4 weeks after SBRT. On this clone itself: No antigen is known for it.

Using immunoSEQ multiplex PCR, the repertoire was profiled, and TCRdb retains in-frame clones only, with some absent. The repertoire consists of 120,000 to 150,000 clones, with 70% to 90% occurring once and the leading ten covering 15% to 20%. This receptor was obtained from a woman in her forties or fifties with renal cell carcinoma. Sequencing used blood, obtained from a patient whose treatment included radiotherapy and nephrectomy. The rearrangement uses TRBV27 and TRBJ1-1; D is possibly TRBD1 (5 bases). This CDR3 is CASSRGYGNTEAFF. As DNA, the CDR3 is TGTGCCAGCAGCCGGGGGTACGGGAACACTGAAGCTTTCTTT.